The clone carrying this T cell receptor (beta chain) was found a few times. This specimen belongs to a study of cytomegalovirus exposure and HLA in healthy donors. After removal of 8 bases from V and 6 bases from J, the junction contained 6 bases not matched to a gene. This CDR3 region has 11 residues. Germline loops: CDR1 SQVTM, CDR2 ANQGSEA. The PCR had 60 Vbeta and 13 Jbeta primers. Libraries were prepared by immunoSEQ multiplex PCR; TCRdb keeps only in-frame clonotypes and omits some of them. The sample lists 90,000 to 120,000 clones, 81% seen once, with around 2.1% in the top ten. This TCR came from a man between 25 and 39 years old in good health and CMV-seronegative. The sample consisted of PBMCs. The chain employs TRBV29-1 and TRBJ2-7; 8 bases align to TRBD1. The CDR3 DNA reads TGCAGCCGGACAGGGATTTGCGAGCAGTACTTC. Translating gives CSRTGICEQYF.